Each of the 20 T cell receptor beta chains below was sequenced from the same sample in a study of response to subunit inactivated influenza vaccine. One entry per CDR3 protein, called by TCRdb with MiXCR from the RT-PCR reads. The sample consists of over 800,000 distinct CDR3 sequences, around 20% of them appearing once. The specimen comprised PBMCs from blood, sampled less than 6 days after vaccination. The receptors come from a man aged 50-59 years who received an inactivated influenza vaccine.

The V gene is TRBV2, the J gene TRBJ2-1; perhaps TRBD1 as D (6 bases). CDR1 and CDR2 from the germline V gene are SNHLY and FYNNEI. The CDR3 loop spans 15 amino acids. Trimming stripped 6 bases from V and 8 bases from J, with 20 bases between. The CDR3 sequence is CASRKGPTGYDEQFF. The CDR3 nucleotides read TGTGCCAGCAGGAAAGGACCCACAGGGTACGATGAGCAGTTCTTC. Using reference TRBV2 and TRBJ2-1 for the parts outside the CDR3, the full variable domain is EPEVTQTPSHQVTQMGQEVILRCVPISNHLYFYWYRQILGQKVEFLVSFYNNEISEKSEIFDDQFSVERPDGSNFTLKIRSTKLEDSAMYFCASRKGPTGYDEQFFGPGTRLTVL.

This clonotype has a count of ten or more. The chain links TRBV7-8 to TRBJ1-1; 9 bases fit TRBD1. The CDR3 runs to 14 residues. The germline CDR1 and CDR2 sequences are SGHVS and FQNEAQ. J lost 5 bases, V lost 4 bases, and 5 bases had no gene match. CDR3 sequence (DNA): TGTGCCAGCAGCTCTCCGGGACAGGGAACTGAAGCTTTCTTT. This encodes CASSSPGQGTEAFF.

V usage is TRBV20-1 and J usage is TRBJ2-7; D perhaps matches TRBD2 (6 bases). This CDR3 is built from 13 residues. The V gene lost 4 bases and the J gene lost 6 bases, with 16 bases spanning the gap. Germline values: CDR1 DFQATT, CDR2 SNEGSKA (reference sequence). In DNA, the CDR3 is TGCAGTGCTACAGACTGGGAGGTAGGCGAGCAGTACTTC. It translates to CSATDWEVGEQYF.

In this sample, this clonotype turned up once. This chain joins TRBV14 and TRBJ2-7; either TRBD1 or TRBD2 may supply D (6 bases each). Deletions cut 0 bases from V and 4 bases from J, with 13 bases between. The CDR3 is 15 residues long. Germline CDR1 reads SGHDN; CDR2 reads FVKESK. The CDR3 here is CASSQDSGRGYEQYF. For the CDR3, the DNA is TGTGCCAGCAGCCAAGATAGCGGCAGGGGTTACGAGCAGTACTTC.

This clonotype has more than one count but fewer than ten. This sequence joins TRBV6-2 or TRBV6-3 and TRBJ2-7; no firm D call. CDR3 size: 11 residues. V was trimmed by 5 bases and J by 9 bases, leaving 11 bases between them. Germline V CDR1 and CDR2: MNHEY, SVGEGT. The CDR3 loop reads CASSHGSWQYF. The CDR3 DNA follows: TGTGCCAGCAGTCACGGGTCCTGGCAGTACTTC.

J is TRBJ2-2 and V is TRBV4-1; D is unclear. Per germline, CDR1 MGHRA and CDR2 YSYEKL. V was cut by 0 bases and J by 7 bases, with 9 bases left in between. The CDR3 extends over 14 amino acids. For the CDR3, the DNA is TGCGCCAGCAGCCAAGAAGGTGTCAGCGGGGAGCTGTTTTTT. This translates into CASSQEGVSGELFF.

The chain carries TRBV20-1 and TRBJ2-7; 10 bases are shared with TRBD1. V trimming: 3 bases; J trimming: 2 bases; junction bases outside the gene matches: 1. There are 13 residues in the CDR3. Germline V gene sequence: CDR1 DFQATT, CDR2 SNEGSKA (reference sequence). For the CDR3, the DNA is TGCAGTGCTAGGGACAGGGGGACCTACGAGCAGTACTTC. As protein: CSARDRGTYEQYF.

CDR3 protein: CASSLEGGRQYF. The CDR3 DNA follows: TGTGCCAGCAGCCTCGAAGGGGGGCGGCAGTACTTC. The V gene is TRBV16, the J gene TRBJ2-7; perhaps D is TRBD1 or TRBD2 (6 bases each). The CDR3 sequence is 12 residues long. Germline values: CDR1 KGHSY, CDR2 FQNENV. Trimming took off 4 bases at V and 9 bases at J, with 13 bases between the two ends.

This clonotype was detected only a few times. The chain uses TRBV29-1 and TRBJ1-6; tentative D call: TRBD1 (6 bases). The CDR3 has 13 residues. V lost 6 bases and J lost 4, with 10 bases in between. Germline V gene data show CDR1 as SQVTM and CDR2 as ANQGSEA. The DNA of the CDR3 is TGCAGCGTCAGGACAGAGTATAATTCACCCCTCCACTTT. Its protein is CSVRTEYNSPLHF. The whole variable domain, remainder taken from reference TRBV29-1 and TRBJ1-6, is SAVISQKPSRDICQRGTSLTIQCQVDSQVTMMFWYRQQPGQSLTLIATANQGSEATYESGFVIDKFPISRPNLTFSTLTVSNMSPEDSSIYLCSVRTEYNSPLHFGNGTRLTVT.

V gene TRBV9 combines with J gene TRBJ2-1; 10 positions match TRBD2. V dropped 0 bases and J dropped 8; count of bases not matched to a gene: 5. Germline CDR1 reads SGDLS; CDR2 reads YYNGEE. CDR3 length equals 15 residues. DNA for the CDR3: TGTGCCAGCAGCGTAGAAGCGGGAGGGTCAGATGAGCAGTTCTTC. Translated: CASSVEAGGSDEQFF.

The chain joins TRBV5-4 to TRBJ1-1; 10 bases are shared with TRBD1. V shed 3 bases, J shed 10 bases, and the junction held 12 bases outside the gene matches. CDR1 is SGHNT and CDR2 is YYREEE in the germline V gene (reference sequence). The CDR3 is made up of 15 amino acids. This chain's CDR3 is CASSSEGPGQGLAFF. For the CDR3, the DNA is TGTGCCAGCAGCTCGGAGGGTCCGGGACAGGGGTTAGCTTTCTTT.

This clonotype was counted only a few times. The chain combines TRBV24-1 with TRBJ2-1; D gene uncertain. Trimming stripped 2 bases from V and 0 bases from J, with 13 bases between. CDR1 and CDR2 from the germline V gene are KGHDR and SFDVKD. The CDR3 totals 17 residues. As DNA, the CDR3 is TGTGCCACCAGTGATTCTAAGAGCCGAAGCTCCTACAATGAGCAGTTCTTC. Translated: CATSDSKSRSSYNEQFF.

This clonotype showed up just a few times. The J gene is TRBJ2-3, the V gene TRBV20-1; 9 bases map to TRBD2. Trimming took 3 bases from V and 0 from J; bases not matched to a gene: 4. CDR3 size: 15 residues. Per germline, CDR1 DFQATT and CDR2 SNEGSKA (reference sequence). In DNA form, the CDR3 reads TGCAGTGCTAGCCGAGCGGGGGGAAGCACAGATACGCAGTATTTT. Protein sequence: CSASRAGGSTDTQYF.

This clonotype was counted a few times. The CDR3 DNA reads as TGTGCCAGCAGCTTCGGACGCCGAACCCTCTACGAGCAGTACTTC. This translates into CASSFGRRTLYEQYF. This chain connects TRBV7-8 to TRBJ2-7; no clear D gene. The CDR3 runs to 15 residues. The germline V gene encodes CDR1 SGHVS and CDR2 FQNEAQ. V was trimmed by 3 bases and J by 3 bases, leaving 15 bases between them. Using reference TRBV7-8 and TRBJ2-7 for the parts outside the CDR3, the full variable domain is GAGVSQSPRYKVAKRGQDVALRCDPISGHVSLFWYQQALGQGPEFLTYFQNEAQLDKSGLPSDRFFAERPEGSVSTLKIQRTQQEDSAVYLCASSFGRRTLYEQYFGPGTRLTVT.

This clonotype was seen more than once but under ten times. This rearrangement joins TRBV20-1 to TRBJ2-7, with 9 bases fitting TRBD1. V lost 7 bases and J lost 3; bases outside the gene matches: 4. The CDR3 extends over 12 amino acids. Germline lookup yields CDR1 DFQATT and CDR2 SNEGSKA (reference sequence). CDR3 protein: CSGKTGGYEQYF. CDR3 nucleotide sequence: TGCAGTGGTAAGACAGGGGGCTACGAGCAGTACTTC.

The chain links TRBV12-3 or TRBV12-4 to TRBJ2-1; a weak D match, TRBD1 (5 bases). The V end lost 7 bases, the J end lost 1 base, and 8 bases lay between the germline ends. The CDR3 has 13 amino acids. DNA for the CDR3: TGTGCCAGCAATCAGGGTTCCTACAATGAGCAGTTCTTC. It encodes CASNQGSYNEQFF.

The chain combines TRBV27 with TRBJ1-1; D not resolved. Deletions cut 5 bases from V and 1 base from J, with 8 bases between. The CDR3 sequence is 13 residues long. Germline V gene lookup returns CDR1 MNHEY and CDR2 SMNVEV (reference sequence). DNA of the CDR3: TGTGCCAGCAGTATCAGCAAGAACACTGAAGCTTTCTTT. Protein sequence: CASSISKNTEAFF.

The V gene is TRBV7-9, the J gene TRBJ2-3, with D unresolved. The CDR3 runs to 15 residues. The germline CDR1 and CDR2 sequences are SEHNR and FQNEAQ (reference sequence). V was pared by 5 bases and J by 0 bases, with 12 bases between. The CDR3 protein is CASSHRVGSTDTQYF. CDR3 in DNA: TGTGCCAGCAGCCACCGAGTTGGGAGCACAGATACGCAGTATTTT.

Of note for this clonotype: Germline is not matched at one junction end, which may reflect a read error. The V gene is TRBV10-3, the J gene TRBJ2-7; TRBD2 aligns across 11 bases. CDR1 and CDR2 from the germline V gene are ENHRY and SYGVKD. The CDR3 length is 14 residues. The CDR3 DNA is TGTGCCACCAGAGTAGCGGGGGGGACCTATGAGCAGTACTTC. It specifies CATRVAGGTYEQYF.

V gene TRBV6-5 combines with J gene TRBJ1-1, with unresolved D. The germline V gene has CDR1 MNHEY and CDR2 SVGAGI. V lost 2 bases and J lost 0, with 7 bases in between. The CDR3 spans 14 residues. The DNA for the CDR3 is TGTGCCAGCAGTTACGGCAAATTGAACACTGAAGCTTTCTTT. Translated, it gives CASSYGKLNTEAFF.